This TCR beta chain was captured by sequencing in a study of T cells in Graves' hyperthyroidism and ophthalmopathy. These patients, aged 18 to 65, had recently diagnosed hyperthyroidism lasting under 2 months. Study-level findings and limits: Ophthalmopathy cases were set apart from stable hyperthyroidism by a 13 V-J model.

The germline CDR1 and CDR2 sequences are SGHAT and FQNNGV. V was clipped by 1 base and J by 4 bases; unmatched bases: 3. The CDR3 totals 16 residues. What was amplified from RNA transcripts were TCR beta CDR3 regions. In the first-round RT-PCR of the TCR CDR3, the HTBI primer set was used. TCRdb fed the multiplex PCR reads into MiXCR, producing one record per CDR3 protein. The sample lists about 360,000 distinct CDR3 sequences; roughly 13% were seen once. Worth noting for this clonotype: What it binds is unknown.

V and J are TRBV11-2 and TRBJ2-7, with 14 bases fitting TRBD2. Material for sequencing was blood. This receptor was obtained from a woman between 18 and 30 years old with Graves' hyperthyroidism. DNA of the CDR3: TGTGCCAGCAGCTTAGTCGGGACTAGCGGGAGTTACGAGCAGTACTTC. This sequence encodes CASSLVGTSGSYEQYF.